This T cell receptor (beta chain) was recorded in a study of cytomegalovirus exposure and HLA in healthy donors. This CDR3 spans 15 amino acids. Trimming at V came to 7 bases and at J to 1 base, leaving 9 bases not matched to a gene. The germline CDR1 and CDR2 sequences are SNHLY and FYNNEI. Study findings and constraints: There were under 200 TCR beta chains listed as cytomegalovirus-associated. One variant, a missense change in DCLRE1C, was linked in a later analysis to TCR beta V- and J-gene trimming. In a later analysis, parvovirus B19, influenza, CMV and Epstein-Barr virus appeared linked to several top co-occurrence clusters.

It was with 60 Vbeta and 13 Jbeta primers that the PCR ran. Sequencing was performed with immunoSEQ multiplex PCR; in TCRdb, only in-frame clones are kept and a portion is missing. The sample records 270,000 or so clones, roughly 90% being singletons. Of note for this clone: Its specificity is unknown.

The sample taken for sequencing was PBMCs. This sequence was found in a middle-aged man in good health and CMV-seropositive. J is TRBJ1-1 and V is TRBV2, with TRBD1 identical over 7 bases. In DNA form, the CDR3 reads TGTGCCAGCAACAGACAGGGACATTCGAACACTGAAGCTTTCTTT. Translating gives CASNRQGHSNTEAFF.